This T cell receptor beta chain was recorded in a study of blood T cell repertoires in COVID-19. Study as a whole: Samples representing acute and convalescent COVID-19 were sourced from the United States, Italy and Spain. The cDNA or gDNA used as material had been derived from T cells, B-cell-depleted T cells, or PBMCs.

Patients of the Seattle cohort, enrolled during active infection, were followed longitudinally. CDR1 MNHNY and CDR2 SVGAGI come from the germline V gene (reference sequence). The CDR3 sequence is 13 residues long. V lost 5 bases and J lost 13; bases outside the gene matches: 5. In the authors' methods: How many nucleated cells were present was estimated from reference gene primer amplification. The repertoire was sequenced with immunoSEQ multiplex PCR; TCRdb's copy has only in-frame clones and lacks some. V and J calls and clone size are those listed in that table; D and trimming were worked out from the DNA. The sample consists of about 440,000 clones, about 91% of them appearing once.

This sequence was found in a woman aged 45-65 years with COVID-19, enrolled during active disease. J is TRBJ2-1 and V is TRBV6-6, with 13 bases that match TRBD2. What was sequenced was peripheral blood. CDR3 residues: CASSPWTSGGQFF. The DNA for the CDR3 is TGTGCCAGCAGTCCGTGGACTAGCGGGGGCCAGTTCTTC.